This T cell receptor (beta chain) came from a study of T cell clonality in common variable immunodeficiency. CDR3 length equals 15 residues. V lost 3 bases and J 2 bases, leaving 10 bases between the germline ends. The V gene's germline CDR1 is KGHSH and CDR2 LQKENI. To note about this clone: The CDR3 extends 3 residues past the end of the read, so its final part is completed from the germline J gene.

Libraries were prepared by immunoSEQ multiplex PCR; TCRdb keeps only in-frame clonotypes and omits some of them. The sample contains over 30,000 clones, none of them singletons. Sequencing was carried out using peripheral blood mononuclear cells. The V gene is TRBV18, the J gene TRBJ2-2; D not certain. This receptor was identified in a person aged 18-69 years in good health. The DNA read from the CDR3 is TGTGCCAGCTCACCTCTGGGCCTTAACACCGGGGAG. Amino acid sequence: CASSPLGLNTGE. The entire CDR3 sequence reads CASSPLGLNTGELFF. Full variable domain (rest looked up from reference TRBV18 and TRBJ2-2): NAGVMQNPRHLVRRRGQEARLRCSPMKGHSHVYWYRQLPEEGLKFMVYLQKENIIDESGMPKERFSAEFPKEGPSILRIQQVVRGDSAAYFCASSPLGLNTGELFFGEGSRLTVL.